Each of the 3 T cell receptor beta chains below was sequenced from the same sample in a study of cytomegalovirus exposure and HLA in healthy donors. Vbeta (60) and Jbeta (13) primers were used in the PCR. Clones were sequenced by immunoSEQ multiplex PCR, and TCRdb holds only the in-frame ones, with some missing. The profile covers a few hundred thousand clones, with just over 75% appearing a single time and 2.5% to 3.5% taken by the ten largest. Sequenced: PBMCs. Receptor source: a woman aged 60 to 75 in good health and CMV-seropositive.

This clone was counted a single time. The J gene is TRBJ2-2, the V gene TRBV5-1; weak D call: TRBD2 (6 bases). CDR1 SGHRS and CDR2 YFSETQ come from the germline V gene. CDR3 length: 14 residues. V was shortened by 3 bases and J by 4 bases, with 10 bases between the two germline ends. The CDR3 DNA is TGCGCCAGCAGCTCGGGACTTCTCACCGGGGAGCTGTTTTTT. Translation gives CASSSGLLTGELFF.

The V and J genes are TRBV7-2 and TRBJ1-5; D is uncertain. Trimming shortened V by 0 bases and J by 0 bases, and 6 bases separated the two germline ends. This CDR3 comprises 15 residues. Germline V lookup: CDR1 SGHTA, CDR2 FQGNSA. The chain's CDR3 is CASSLARNSNQPQHF. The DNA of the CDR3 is TGTGCCAGCAGCTTAGCCAGGAATAGCAATCAGCCCCAGCATTTT.

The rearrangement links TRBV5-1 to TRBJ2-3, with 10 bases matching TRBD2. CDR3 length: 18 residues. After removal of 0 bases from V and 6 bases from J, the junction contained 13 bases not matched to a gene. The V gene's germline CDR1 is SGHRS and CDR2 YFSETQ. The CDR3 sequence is CASSLGFSSGGARDTQYF. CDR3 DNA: TGCGCCAGCAGCTTGGGTTTTTCGAGCGGGGGGGCCCGGGATACGCAGTATTTT.